These 19 T cell receptor beta chains share one sample of origin, sequenced in a study of spatial heterogeneity in lung cancer. Time point meaning: sample taken at primary tumor resection. TCRdb re-derived calls from the 5' RACE reads in MiXCR, one entry per CDR3 protein. The data show approximately 52,000 distinct CDR3 sequences, approximately 5.3% seen once. The sequencing here drew on PBMCs, taken at surgery. All receptors come from a male donor with early-stage non-small cell lung cancer.

This clonotype has ten or more counts. V gene TRBV19 combines with J gene TRBJ1-5; D not certain. This CDR3 region has 15 residues. Per germline, CDR1 LNHDA and CDR2 SQIVND (reference sequence). V gave up 6 bases and J gave up 4 bases, with 16 bases separating them. CDR3 region: CASRDWVAGNQPQHF. The CDR3 DNA follows: TGTGCCAGTAGGGACTGGGTCGCGGGAAATCAGCCCCAGCATTTT. The variable domain in full, with the rest retrieved from reference TRBV19 and TRBJ1-5, is DGGITQSPKYLFRKEGQNVTLSCEQNLNHDAMYWYRQDPGQGLRLIYYSQIVNDFQKGDIAEGYSVSREKKESFPLTVTSAQKNPTAFYLCASRDWVAGNQPQHFGDGTRLSIL.

This clonotype has at least ten counts. V gene TRBV7-2 combines with J gene TRBJ2-1; 14 nucleotides match TRBD2. With 4 bases clipped from V and 2 bases from J, the junction kept 7 bases outside the gene matches. CDR1 SGHTA and CDR2 FQGNSA come from the germline V gene. The CDR3 is 18 amino acids. Here the CDR3 DNA reads TGTGCCAGCAGCTCGCCGACTAGCGGGAGGGGGGCCTACAATGAGCAGTTCTTC. It translates to CASSSPTSGRGAYNEQFF.

The table lists this clonotype with a few counts. The CDR3 is CASSETFYEQYF. In DNA form, the CDR3 reads TGTGCCAGCAGTGAAACATTCTACGAGCAGTACTTC. The chain uses TRBV6-1 and TRBJ2-7; D is ambiguous. V lost 2 bases and J lost 3, with 5 bases in between. From germline, CDR1 is MNHNS and CDR2 SASEGT. CDR3 length: 12 residues.

V gene TRBV7-2 combines with J gene TRBJ1-5; maybe TRBD1 (5 bases). CDR1 and CDR2 (germline): SGHTA, FQGNSA. This CDR3 spans 13 amino acids. Trimming removed 3 bases from V and 3 bases from J, with 6 bases in between. This CDR3 is CASSLGDNQPQHF. The CDR3 DNA sequence: TGTGCCAGCAGCTTGGGGGACAATCAGCCCCAGCATTTT.

This clonotype was seen repeatedly, ten times or more. The V and J genes are TRBV29-1 and TRBJ2-5; D is undetermined. The CDR3 has 14 amino acids. The V gene's germline CDR1 is SQVTM and CDR2 ANQGSEA. Trimming pared 4 bases from V and 0 bases from J, leaving 12 bases between. CDR3 sequence: CSVVTSSYQETQYF. The CDR3 region has the DNA TGCAGCGTTGTAACCAGCTCGTACCAAGAGACCCAGTACTTC.

This clonotype has more than one count but fewer than ten. A much larger clone differs from this one at a single base, so this may be a read error. J is TRBJ2-1 and V is TRBV30; D perhaps matches TRBD1 (5 bases). CDR3 length equals 11 residues. In germline, CDR1 is GTSNPN, CDR2 SVGIG (reference sequence). The CDR3 nucleotides are TGTGTCTGGAAGCTGAAGGGGGAGCAGTTCTTC. It is translated as CVWKLKGEQFF. Filled out from reference TRBV30 and TRBJ2-1, the complete variable domain reads SQTIHQWPATLVQPVGSPLSLECTVEGTSNPNLYWYRQAAGRGLQLLFYSVGIGQISSEVPQNLSASRPQDRQFILSSKKLLLSDSGFYLCVWKLKGEQFFGPGTRLTVL.

This clonotype was picked up many times. The V and J genes are TRBV5-3 and TRBJ2-3, with a tentative D call TRBD1 (6 bases). TRBV5-3 qualifies as an ORF whose function is uncertain. CDR3 length: 17 residues. Deletions cut 1 base from V and 6 bases from J, with 21 bases between. The CDR3 DNA reads TGTGCCAGAAGCTTGATGAATCGGGACACTCCTCGGGATACGCAGTATTTT. Protein product: CARSLMNRDTPRDTQYF.

This clonotype was counted ten times or more. The V gene is TRBV7-2, the J gene TRBJ2-1; 10 nucleotides line up with TRBD2. The CDR3 covers 14 residues. Germline V gene sequence: CDR1 SGHTA, CDR2 FQGNSA. J was trimmed by 10 bases and V by 1 base; bases with no gene match: 4. CDR3 bases: TGTGCCAGCAGCTTAGAAAGGACTAGCGGAGAGCAGTTCTTC. It translates to CASSLERTSGEQFF.

This clonotype was seen many times. V and J are TRBV6-2 or TRBV6-3 and TRBJ2-3; 8 bases align to TRBD1. The CDR3 extends over 14 amino acids. J was trimmed by 4 bases and V by 8 bases; bases with no gene match: 8. The germline gives CDR1 MNHEY, CDR2 SVGEGT. The CDR3 sequence: CASSNPGGADTQYF. In DNA form, the CDR3 reads TGTGCCAGCTCTAACCCAGGGGGCGCAGATACGCAGTATTTT.

In its sample, this clonotype was seen many times. J is TRBJ1-6 and V is TRBV6-5; the D is unclear. V lost 7 bases to trimming and J lost 8 bases, with 15 bases between them. This CDR3 contains 14 residues. CDR1 is MNHEY and CDR2 is SVGAGI in the germline V gene. The CDR3 is CASTQRGSDSPLHF. CDR3 bases: TGTGCCAGCACCCAACGGGGTTCTGATTCACCCCTCCACTTT.

This clonotype has ten or more counts. The chain employs TRBV6-6 and TRBJ2-5; 9 nucleotides line up with TRBD2. Per the germline V gene, CDR1 is MNHNY and CDR2 is SVGAGI (reference sequence). The CDR3 runs 16 residues. J lost 4 bases, V lost 0 bases, and 6 bases had no gene match. The chain's CDR3 is CASSYSNAGGAETQYF. As DNA, the CDR3 is TGTGCCAGCAGTTACTCGAATGCGGGGGGGGCAGAGACCCAGTACTTC.

In this sample, this clonotype turned up many times. The J gene is TRBJ2-2, the V gene TRBV5-6; D uncertain. Germline CDR1 SGHDT, CDR2 YYEEEE. There are 15 residues in the CDR3. V lost 4 bases and J lost 4, with 14 bases in between. CDR3 coding DNA: TGTGCCAGCAGCGAACCCCGGGTACTCACCGGGGAGCTGTTTTTT. Translated: CASSEPRVLTGELFF.

This clonotype turned up a few times. The rearrangement joins TRBV5-1 to TRBJ2-1, with 13 bases that match TRBD2. The germline V gene has CDR1 SGHRS and CDR2 YFSETQ. The CDR3 totals 15 residues. V dropped 5 bases and J dropped 2; count of bases not matched to a gene: 1. In DNA form, the CDR3 reads TGCGCCAGCAGGGGGACTAGCGGGACCTACAATGAGCAGTTCTTC. Its protein is CASRGTSGTYNEQFF.

At least ten counts were recorded for this clonotype. The chain carries TRBV4-1 and TRBJ1-2; D perhaps matches TRBD1 (5 bases). Germline assignment: CDR1 MGHRA and CDR2 YSYEKL. V was clipped by 0 bases and J by 0 bases, with 14 bases between them. There are 17 residues in the CDR3. The chain's CDR3 is CASSQDRGRTSNYGYTF. The CDR3 nucleotides read TGCGCCAGCAGCCAAGATCGGGGCAGAACATCTAACTATGGCTACACCTTC.

This clonotype appeared a few times. This chain links TRBV11-2 with TRBJ2-7, with 9 bases aligning to TRBD1. CDR1 and CDR2 (germline): SGHAT, FQNNGV. The CDR3 spans 14 residues. The junction had 2 bases not matched to a gene; V was cut back by 1 base and J by 4 bases. CDR3 sequence reads: CASSLGQGVYEQYF. CDR3 coding DNA: TGTGCCAGCAGCTTAGGACAGGGGGTATACGAGCAGTACTTC.

The table lists this clonotype with many counts. The chain couples TRBV7-2 to TRBJ2-2; D gene uncertain. This CDR3 spans 14 amino acids. Germline loops: CDR1 SGHTA, CDR2 FQGNSA. Trimming pared 1 base from V and 1 base from J, leaving 4 bases between. CDR3 sequence (DNA): TGTGCCAGCAGCTTAGAACTGAACACCGGGGAGCTGTTTTTT. Encoded protein: CASSLELNTGELFF.

This clonotype was counted at least ten times. V usage is TRBV20-1 and J usage is TRBJ2-7, with TRBD2 matching over 7 bases. The CDR3 spans 14 residues. Germline V gene sequence: CDR1 DFQATT, CDR2 SNEGSKA (reference sequence). The junction had 9 bases not matched to a gene; V was cut back by 3 bases and J by 4 bases. CDR3 loop: CSASMSGILYEQYF. The CDR3 DNA is TGCAGTGCTAGTATGAGCGGGATTTTATACGAGCAGTACTTC.

This clonotype was seen repeatedly, ten times or more. The chain couples TRBV18 to TRBJ1-1; D remains unclear. CDR3 length equals 16 residues. Trimming left V 3 bases short and J 3 bases short, with 17 bases between. Germline CDR1 reads KGHSH; CDR2 reads LQKENI. The DNA for the CDR3 is TGTGCCAGCTCACCTCCAACGGCGGGGATGGACACTGAAGCTTTCTTT. Translated: CASSPPTAGMDTEAFF.

On this clonotype: A much larger clone differs by one base, so this may be a read error. The chain combines TRBV7-2 with TRBJ1-5, with a tentative D call TRBD1 (6 bases). The CDR3 is 13 residues long. Germline values: CDR1 SGHTA, CDR2 FQGNSA. The CDR3 region has the DNA TGTGCCAGCGCTAGGGGGAGCAATCGGCCCCAGCATTTT. Its translation is CASARGSNRPQHF.